What follows is one T cell receptor beta chain and its context. The assay was immunoSEQ multiplex PCR, and TCRdb's table has in-frame clones only and misses some. Seen here are roughly 84,000 clones, around four fifths observed once, and the top ten hold 18%. This sample is drawn from a study of blood T cell repertoires in COVID-19. Study-wide context: Donors in the United States, Italy and Spain gave samples during acute or convalescent COVID-19.

This receptor was taken from a man aged 80 or over with active or convalescent COVID-19. The sequencing input was peripheral blood.

In DNA, the CDR3 is TGTGCCAGCAGCGGGACCGGGACAGGGCAGGGGGGGGCCAACGTCCTGACTTTC. It yields the protein CASSGTGTGQGGANVLTF. V is TRBV9 and J is TRBJ2-6, with 9 bases lining up with TRBD1. CDR1 SGDLS and CDR2 YYNGEE come from the germline V gene. The CDR3 spans 18 residues. The V segment lost 3 bases and the J segment 4 bases; nucleotides outside the gene matches: 11.